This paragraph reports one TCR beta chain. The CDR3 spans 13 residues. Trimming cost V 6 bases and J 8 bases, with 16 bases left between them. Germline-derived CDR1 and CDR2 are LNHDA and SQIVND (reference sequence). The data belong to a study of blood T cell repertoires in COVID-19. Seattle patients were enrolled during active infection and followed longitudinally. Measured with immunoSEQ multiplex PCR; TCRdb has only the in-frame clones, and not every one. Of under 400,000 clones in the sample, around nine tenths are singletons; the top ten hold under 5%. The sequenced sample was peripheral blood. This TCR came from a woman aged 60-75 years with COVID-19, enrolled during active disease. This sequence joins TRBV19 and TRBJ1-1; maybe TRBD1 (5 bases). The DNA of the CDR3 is TGTGCCAGTAGGAAATCCGGACAACACGAAGCTTTCTTT. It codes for CASRKSGQHEAFF.